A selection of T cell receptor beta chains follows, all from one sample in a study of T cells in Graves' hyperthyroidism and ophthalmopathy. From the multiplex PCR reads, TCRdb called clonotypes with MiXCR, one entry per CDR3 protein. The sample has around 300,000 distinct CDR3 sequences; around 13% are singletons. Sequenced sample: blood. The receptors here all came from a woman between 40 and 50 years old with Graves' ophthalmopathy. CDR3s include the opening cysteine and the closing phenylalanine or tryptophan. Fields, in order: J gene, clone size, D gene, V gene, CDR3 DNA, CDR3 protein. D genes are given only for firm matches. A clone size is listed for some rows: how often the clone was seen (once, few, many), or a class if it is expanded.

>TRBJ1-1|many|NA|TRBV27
TGTGCCAGCAGTCCCCAGAGAATGAACACTGAAGCTTTCTTT
CASSPQRMNTEAFF
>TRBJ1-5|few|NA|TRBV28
TGTGCCAGCAGTTTATACTTGGTAAACAATCAGCCCCAGCATTTT
CASSLYLVNNQPQHF
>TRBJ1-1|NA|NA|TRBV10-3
TGTGCCATCAGTGAGTGGGGGACTGAAGCTTTCTTT
CAISEWGTEAFF
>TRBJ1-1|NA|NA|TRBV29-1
TGCAGCGTTGAAGATCTAGATTTCGGCACAGGGCAACCGACTGAAGCTTTCTTT
CSVEDLDFGTGQPTEAFF
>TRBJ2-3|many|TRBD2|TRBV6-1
TGTGCCAGCAGTAGGGGACTAGCGACAGATACGCAGTATTTT
CASSRGLATDTQYF
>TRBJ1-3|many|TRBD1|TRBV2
TGTGCCAGCAACAGGGGGCCAGGAAACACCATATATTTT
CASNRGPGNTIYF
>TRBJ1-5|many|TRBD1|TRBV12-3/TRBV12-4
TGTGCCAGCAGGGAGGGAGGAGGGGGCCAGCCCCAGCATTTT
CASREGGGGQPQHF
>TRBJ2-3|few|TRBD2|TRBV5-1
TGCGCCAGCAGCTCGGGACTAGCGGGATCCACAGATACGCAGTATTTT
CASSSGLAGSTDTQYF
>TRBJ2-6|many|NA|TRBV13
TGTGCCAGCAACCAAGGGATGTCGGGGGCCAACGTCCTGACTTTC
CASNQGMSGANVLTF
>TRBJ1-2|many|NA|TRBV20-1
TGCAGTGCGGCCCCCGGGACGGCCTTTGGCTACACCTTC
CSAAPGTAFGYTF
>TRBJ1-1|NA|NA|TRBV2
TGTGCCAGCAGTGCCCTCTGGGGGGAGGGAACTGAAGCTTTCTTT
CASSALWGEGTEAFF
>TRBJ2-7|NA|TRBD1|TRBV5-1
TGCGCCAGCAGACCCCCGACAGGGGGCTGGTACGAGCAGTACTTC
CASRPPTGGWYEQYF
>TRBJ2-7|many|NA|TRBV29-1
TGCAGCGTCGTACTAGGGACCTACGAGCAGTACTTC
CSVVLGTYEQYF
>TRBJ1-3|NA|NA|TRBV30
TGTGCCTGGAGTGTACGGAGAACCTCTGGAGACACCATATATTTT
CAWSVRRTSGDTIYF
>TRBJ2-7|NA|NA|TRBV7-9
TGTGCCAGCAGCTTCGGACAGCCCGGGGAGCAGTACTTC
CASSFGQPGEQYF
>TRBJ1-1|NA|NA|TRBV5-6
TGTGCCAGCAGCTTGCTCAGGCTGGCAGACACTGAAGCTTTCTTT
CASSLLRLADTEAFF
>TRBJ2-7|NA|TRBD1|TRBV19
TGTGCCAGTAGTATAGGGGCAGGGGGTTACGAGCAGTACTTC
CASSIGAGGYEQYF
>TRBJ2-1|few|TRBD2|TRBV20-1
TGCAGTGCTAGACCCCTGACTAGCGGGTTCTACAATGAGCAGTTCTTC
CSARPLTSGFYNEQFF
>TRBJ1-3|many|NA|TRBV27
TGTGCCAGCAGTAGGGGTTCTGGAAACACCATATATTTT
CASSRGSGNTIYF
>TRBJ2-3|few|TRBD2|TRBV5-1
TGCGCCAGCAGCCGGCAGGATTCGACTAGCGGGGTTACATCTAGCACAGATACGCAGTATTTT
CASSRQDSTSGVTSSTDTQYF
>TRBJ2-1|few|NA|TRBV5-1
TGCGCCAGCAGCCCCCAATCCCGACGTCAGTCCTACAATGAGCAGTTCTTC
CASSPQSRRQSYNEQFF
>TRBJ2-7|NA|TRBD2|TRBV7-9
TGTGCCAGCAGCTTAAACGCGGGAGGGCCTTACGAGCAGTACTTC
CASSLNAGGPYEQYF
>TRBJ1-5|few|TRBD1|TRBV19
TGTGCCAGTAGTATATTGGGACAGGTCGGCAATCAGCCCCAGCATTTT
CASSILGQVGNQPQHF
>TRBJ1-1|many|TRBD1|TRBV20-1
TGCAGTGCTAGGTCGACAGGGTTAGAAAGGGGCACTGAAGCTTTCTTT
CSARSTGLERGTEAFF
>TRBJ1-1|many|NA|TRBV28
TGTGCCAGCAGACCCCATACAGGGCGGAACACTGAAGCTTTCTTT
CASRPHTGRNTEAFF
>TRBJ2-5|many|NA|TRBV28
TGTGCCAGCAGTTTTTCCGGCGGACTATTGAGGGAGACCCAGTACTTC
CASSFSGGLLRETQYF
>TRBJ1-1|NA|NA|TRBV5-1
TGCGCCAGCAGCTTGGGTAGGAGTTTTGTCACTGAAGCTTTCTTT
CASSLGRSFVTEAFF
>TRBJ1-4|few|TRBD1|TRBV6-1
TGTGCCAGCAGTCAGGGGGCAACTAATGAAAAACTGTTTTTT
CASSQGATNEKLFF
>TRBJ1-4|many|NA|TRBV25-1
TGTGCCAGCAGTGGGGGGACAGAAAAACTGTTTTTT
CASSGGTEKLFF
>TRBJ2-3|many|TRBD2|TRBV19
TGTGCCAGTAGTCTAGCGGGGGGGCGGAAAGATACGCAGTATTTT
CASSLAGGRKDTQYF
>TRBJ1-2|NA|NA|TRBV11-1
TGTGCCAGCAGCTTAGCGCCGGCAAATAAGGGCTACACCTTC
CASSLAPANKGYTF
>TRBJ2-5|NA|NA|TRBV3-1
TGTGCCAGCAGCCAGGGCAGGACCAGAGGGGAGTACTTC
CASSQGRTRGEYF
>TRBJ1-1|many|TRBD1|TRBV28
TGTGCCAGCAGTCCGGCGGGACAGGGGGCTCGCACTGAAGCTTTCTTT
CASSPAGQGARTEAFF
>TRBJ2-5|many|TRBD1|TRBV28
TGTGCCAGCAGTTCGACCCTCAGGGGGGAGACCCAGTACTTC
CASSSTLRGETQYF
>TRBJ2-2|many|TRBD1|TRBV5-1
TGCGCCAGCAGCGCGGGACAGGGGGCGCGGATCACCGGGGAGCTGTTTTTT
CASSAGQGARITGELFF
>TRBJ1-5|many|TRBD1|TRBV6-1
TGTGCCAGCAGGGACAGGGACAGGGAACGGCGCAATCAGCCCCAGCATTTT
CASRDRDRERRNQPQHF
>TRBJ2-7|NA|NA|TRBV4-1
TGCGCCAGCAGCCAAGAGGCACAGGGCCTTACCTACGAGCAGTACTTC
CASSQEAQGLTYEQYF
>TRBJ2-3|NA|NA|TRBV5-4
TGTGCCAGCAGACCGGGGGACGGACATGAAAGTAATACGCAGTATTTT
CASRPGDGHESNTQYF
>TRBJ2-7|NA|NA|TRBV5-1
TGCGCCAGCAGCTTGGTTGCGAGGCACTACGAGCAGTACTTC
CASSLVARHYEQYF
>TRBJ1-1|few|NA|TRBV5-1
TGCGCCAGCAGCTTGGGGGGGGCATCCGTGACTGAAGCTTTCTTT
CASSLGGASVTEAFF
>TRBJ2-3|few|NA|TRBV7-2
TGTGCCAGCAGCTCCTTATTTCCAGCAGGGGCGCAGTATTTT
CASSSLFPAGAQYF
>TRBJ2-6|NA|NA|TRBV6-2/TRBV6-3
TGTGCCAGCAGTTACGCGGAGGCTGGGGCCAACGTCCTGACTTTC
CASSYAEAGANVLTF
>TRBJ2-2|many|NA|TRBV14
TGTGCCAGCAGCCAAGCTGGGCGGGGTTTCAACACCGGGGAGCTGTTTTTT
CASSQAGRGFNTGELFF
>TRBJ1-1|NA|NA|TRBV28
TGTGCCAGCAGTTTACCGGCGGTGATGAACACTGAAGCTTTCTTT
CASSLPAVMNTEAFF
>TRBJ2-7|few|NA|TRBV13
TGTGCCAGCAGTCCCCAACGTGGCTACGAGCAGTACTTC
CASSPQRGYEQYF
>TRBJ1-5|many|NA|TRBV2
TGTGCCAGCAGTGAATGGGGTGGCCAGTACAATCAGCCCCAGCATTTT
CASSEWGGQYNQPQHF
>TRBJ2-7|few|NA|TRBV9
TGTGCCAGCAGCGCAGGGGGGGGAGCTTCCGAGCAGTACTTC
CASSAGGGASEQYF
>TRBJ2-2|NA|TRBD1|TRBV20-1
TGCAGTGCTAGAGCAAGAGGCCAGGGGGTCGGGGAGCTGTTTTTT
CSARARGQGVGELFF
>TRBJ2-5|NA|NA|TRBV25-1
TGTGCCAGCAGTGTTTGGGAGACCCAGTACTTC
CASSVWETQYF
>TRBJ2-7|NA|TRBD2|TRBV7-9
TGTGCCAGCAGCTCCCAGTTGGGGAGGGACTACGAGCAGTACTTC
CASSSQLGRDYEQYF
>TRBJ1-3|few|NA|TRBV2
TGTGCCAGCAGTCCTGGTATTCGAGGAAACACCATATATTTT
CASSPGIRGNTIYF
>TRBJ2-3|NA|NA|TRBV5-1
TGCGCCAGCAGCTTAGGCCCTGCCGGGTGGGCAAACACAGATACGCAGTATTTT
CASSLGPAGWANTDTQYF
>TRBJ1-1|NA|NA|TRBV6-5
TGTGCCAGCAGTTACAGGTCAGGGTGGGGGTCTGAAGCTTTCTTT
CASSYRSGWGSEAFF
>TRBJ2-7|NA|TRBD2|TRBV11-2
TGTGCCAGCAGCTACACTAGCGGGGGGGCTGACTCATACGAGCAGTACTTC
CASSYTSGGADSYEQYF
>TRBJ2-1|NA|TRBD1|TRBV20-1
TGCAGTGCTAGAGATAGGGCAGGGGGTGAGGGTGAGCAGTTCTTC
CSARDRAGGEGEQFF
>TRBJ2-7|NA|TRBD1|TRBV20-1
TGCAGTGCCATACAAGCGACAGGGGTGGGCGAGCAGTACTTC
CSAIQATGVGEQYF
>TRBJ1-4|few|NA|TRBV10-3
TGTGCCATCAGGCCGGGACAAGAAAATGAAAAACTGTTTTTT
CAIRPGQENEKLFF
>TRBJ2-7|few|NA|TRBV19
TGTGCCAGTAGTCCGTGGACAGGACTAACCGAGCAGTACTTC
CASSPWTGLTEQYF
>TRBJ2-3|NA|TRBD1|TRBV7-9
TGTGCCAGCAGCTTCCTAAGGACAGGGAAGGAAGATACGCAGTATTTT
CASSFLRTGKEDTQYF